The next 29 T cell receptor beta chains were all read from a single sample in a study of blood T cell repertoires in COVID-19. The assay was immunoSEQ multiplex PCR, and TCRdb's table has in-frame clones only and misses some. The sample comprises hundreds of thousands of clones, roughly 90% of which are singletons, and around 4% rests with the top ten. The specimen sequenced was peripheral blood. Receptors originate from a woman aged 50 to 60 with active or convalescent COVID-19.

There are a few counts of this clone. The gene calls are TRBV18 and TRBJ2-1; D perhaps matches TRBD2 (5 bases). The V gene lost 0 bases and the J gene lost 8 bases, with 20 bases spanning the gap. The CDR3 loop spans 17 amino acids. Per the germline V gene, CDR1 is KGHSH and CDR2 is LQKENI. The DNA of the CDR3 is TGTGCCAGCTCACCACCGAGGGCTCCGCGACCGATGCATGAGCAGTTCTTC. Protein product: CASSPPRAPRPMHEQFF.

The chain uses TRBV12-3 or TRBV12-4 and TRBJ1-2, with 7 positions matching TRBD1. Trimming at V came to 8 bases and at J to 7 bases, leaving 10 bases not matched to a gene. CDR3 size: 13 residues. CDR3 nucleotides: TGTGCCAGCCGATACAGGGGATTAGCTGGCTACACCTTC. Translated: CASRYRGLAGYTF.

The rearrangement uses TRBV7-2 and TRBJ1-4; TRBD1 matches 9 bases. Germline V gives CDR1 SGHTA, CDR2 FQGNSA. The V and J ends lost 1 base and 7 bases, in that order; junction bases with no gene match: 7. There are 16 residues in the CDR3. CDR3 protein: CASSLVAPGQGEKLFF. The CDR3 DNA is TGTGCCAGCAGCTTAGTAGCGCCGGGACAGGGTGAAAAACTGTTTTTT.

The CDR3 here is CASSTGQGLREGYTF. The CDR3 coding sequence is TGTGCCAGCAGCACCGGACAGGGGCTAAGGGAGGGCTACACCTTC. V usage is TRBV5-4 and J usage is TRBJ1-2, with 9 bases identical to TRBD1. The V gene's germline CDR1 is SGHNT and CDR2 YYREEE (reference sequence). The CDR3 has 15 amino acids. V lost 4 bases, J lost 8 bases, and 12 bases stayed unmatched.

The chain couples TRBV7-9 to TRBJ2-1; TRBD2 matches at 9 bases. This CDR3 region has 15 residues. V lost 3 bases to trimming and J lost 4 bases; unmatched junction nucleotides: 4. Germline V CDR1 and CDR2: SEHNR, FQNEAQ (reference sequence). The CDR3 is CASSLLAGTYNEQFF. CDR3 DNA: TGTGCCAGCAGCTTGCTAGCGGGGACATACAATGAGCAGTTCTTC.

Here the CDR3 DNA reads TGTGCCAGCAGCTTAGCGAGGGACAATCTTGAGCAGTTCTTC. It translates to CASSLARDNLEQFF. The V and J genes are TRBV7-8 and TRBJ2-1; tentatively, D is TRBD1 (6 bases). The CDR3 length is 14 residues. Germline CDR1 is SGHVS and CDR2 is FQNEAQ. V shed 0 bases and J shed 9 bases, with 12 bases lying between them.

The chain employs TRBV7-2 and TRBJ2-7; tentative D call: TRBD1 (5 bases). The CDR3 runs 15 residues. CDR1 is SGHTA and CDR2 is FQGNSA in the germline V gene. V lost 2 bases, J lost 2 bases, and 13 bases lay in between. In DNA form, the CDR3 reads TGTGCCAGCAGCTTAACCTCGGCAGGGACCTACGAGCAGTACTTC. Translation gives CASSLTSAGTYEQYF.

The chain joins TRBV10-3 to TRBJ2-1; TRBD2 agrees at 12 bases. Germline trimming cut 0 bases from V and 7 bases from J; bases unmatched to any gene: 1. This CDR3 is built from 15 residues. Germline CDR1 is ENHRY and CDR2 is SYGVKD. The CDR3 loop reads CAISESTSGRNEQFF. CDR3 DNA: TGTGCCATCAGTGAGTCGACTAGCGGGAGAAATGAGCAGTTCTTC.

The chain has TRBV5-1 and TRBJ2-3; D is perhaps TRBD2 (6 bases). CDR3 size: 16 residues. Germline-derived CDR1 and CDR2 are SGHRS and YFSETQ. Trimming took off 0 bases at V and 1 base at J, with 12 bases between the two ends. CDR3: CASSLGTKSGTDTQYF. CDR3 in DNA: TGCGCCAGCAGCTTGGGGACTAAGTCGGGCACAGATACGCAGTATTTT. Filled out from reference TRBV5-1 and TRBJ2-3, the complete variable domain reads KAGVTQTPRYLIKTRGQQVTLSCSPISGHRSVSWYQQTPGQGLQFLFEYFSETQRNKGNFPGRFSGRQFSNSRSEMNVSTLELGDSALYLCASSLGTKSGTDTQYFGPGTRLTVL.

The chain couples TRBV19 to TRBJ2-3, with 9 bases aligning to TRBD1. The ends lost 5 bases at V and 4 bases at J; junction bases unmatched: 10. In germline, CDR1 is LNHDA, CDR2 SQIVND (reference sequence). The CDR3 is made up of 16 amino acids. CDR3 sequence: CASSRVGQGSSDTQYF. In DNA form, the CDR3 reads TGTGCCAGTAGTCGCGTGGGACAGGGAAGTTCAGATACGCAGTATTTT.

The CDR3 spells CASSQDSGPRSGGYTDTQYF. CDR3 DNA: TGTGCCAGCAGCCAAGACTCAGGGCCACGAAGCGGGGGGTACACAGATACGCAGTATTTT. The chain has TRBV4-2 and TRBJ2-3, with 9 bases identical to TRBD2. The ends lost 0 bases at V and 2 bases at J; junction bases unmatched: 15. This CDR3 has 20 amino acids. Germline V gene data show CDR1 as LGHNA and CDR2 as YNFKEQ.

The chain recombines TRBV28 with TRBJ2-1; 13 bases map to TRBD2. After removal of 2 bases from V and 8 bases from J, the junction contained 18 bases not matched to a gene. Germline CDR1 and CDR2: MDHEN and SYDVKM. This CDR3 contains 20 residues. DNA for the CDR3: TGTGCCAGCAGTTTAACCCCCGCCGGACTAGCGGGAGAAGGGTTCCATGAGCAGTTCTTC. This gives the protein CASSLTPAGLAGEGFHEQFF.

About this clone itself: This same CDR3 is encoded by further DNA sequences in the sample. The chain links TRBV5-1 to TRBJ1-3, with TRBD1 as a possible D gene (5 bases). V was pared by 0 bases and J by 2 bases, with 6 bases between. The CDR3 totals 14 residues. Per the germline V gene, CDR1 is SGHRS and CDR2 is YFSETQ. CDR3 residues: CASSLAGTGNTIYF. In nucleotides, the CDR3 is TGCGCCAGCAGCTTGGCAGGGACTGGAAACACCATATATTTT.

J is TRBJ1-2 and V is TRBV7-3; maybe TRBD1 (6 bases). Trimming took 2 bases from V and 2 from J, leaving 15 bases between them. Germline CDR1 and CDR2: SGHTA and FQGTGA. This CDR3 contains 16 residues. CDR3 sequence reads: CASSLFSGAGNYGYTF. DNA of the CDR3: TGTGCCAGCAGCTTATTCTCAGGGGCCGGGAACTATGGCTACACCTTC.

The chain has TRBV10-3 and TRBJ2-1; 15 positions match TRBD2. This CDR3 contains 20 residues. V was pared by 6 bases and J by 0 bases, with 12 bases of the junction left unmatched. The germline V gene encodes CDR1 ENHRY and CDR2 SYGVKD. CDR3 protein: CAISVWTSGGVPTSYNEQFF. In nucleotides, the CDR3 is TGTGCCATCAGCGTATGGACTAGCGGGGGGGTACCAACCTCCTACAATGAGCAGTTCTTC.

The V gene is TRBV5-4, the J gene TRBJ2-7; 10 positions agree with TRBD2. The length of the CDR3 is 14 residues. V lost 4 bases to trimming and J lost 2 bases; unmatched junction nucleotides: 3. CDR1 is SGHNT, CDR2 YYREEE, per germline (reference sequence). CDR3 nucleotides: TGTGCCAGCAGCGGAGGGACTAGCGCCTACGAGCAGTACTTC. It specifies CASSGGTSAYEQYF. The full variable domain, completed using reference TRBV5-4 and TRBJ2-7, is ETGVTQSPTHLIKTRGQQVTLRCSSQSGHNTVSWYQQALGQGPQFIFQYYREEENGRGNFPPRFSGLQFPNYSSELNVNALELDDSALYLCASSGGTSAYEQYFGPGTRLTVT.

J is TRBJ2-1 and V is TRBV30; D gene ambiguous. Per the germline V gene, CDR1 is GTSNPN and CDR2 is SVGIG (reference sequence). V lost 3 bases, J lost 9 bases, and 6 bases lay in between. This CDR3 contains 10 residues. CDR3 nucleotides: TGTGCCTGGAGCCCCGTTGAGCAGTTCTTC. This codes for CAWSPVEQFF.

This clone was seen at least ten times. The chain has TRBV3-1 (or the pseudogene TRBV3-2) and TRBJ1-4; 7 positions match TRBD1. The V gene's germline CDR1 is LGHDT and CDR2 YNNKEL (reference sequence). After removal of 1 base from V and 5 bases from J, the junction contained 7 bases not matched to a gene. The CDR3 length is 16 residues. The DNA for the CDR3 is TGTGCCAGCAGCCAAGTAACCGGGACAGAGAATGAAAAACTGTTTTTT. Translating gives CASSQVTGTENEKLFF.

The V and J genes are TRBV18 and TRBJ1-3; TRBD1 might be the D (6 bases). Trimming removed 3 bases at V and 2 bases at J, with 23 bases between. The germline gives CDR1 KGHSH, CDR2 LQKENI. This CDR3 region has 19 residues. In nucleotides, the CDR3 is TGTGCCAGCTCACCTACACCTAGCAATCAGGGGACCCCTGGAAACACCATATATTTT. It codes for CASSPTPSNQGTPGNTIYF. The full variable domain, in which reference TRBV18 and TRBJ1-3 provide the parts outside the CDR3, is NAGVMQNPRHLVRRRGQEARLRCSPMKGHSHVYWYRQLPEEGLKFMVYLQKENIIDESGMPKERFSAEFPKEGPSILRIQQVVRGDSAAYFCASSPTPSNQGTPGNTIYFGEGSWLTVV.

V usage is TRBV9 and J usage is TRBJ2-1, with 7 nucleotides matching TRBD1. The CDR3 is made up of 15 amino acids. The germline V gene has CDR1 SGDLS and CDR2 YYNGEE. V lost 4 bases and J lost 8; bases outside the gene matches: 12. Written as DNA, the CDR3 is TGTGCCAGCAGCCCTAGGGGGACAGCCGGGGATGAGCAGTTCTTC. Translating it yields CASSPRGTAGDEQFF.

The gene calls are TRBV19 and TRBJ1-5, with 8 bases fitting TRBD1. Germline V gene lookup returns CDR1 LNHDA and CDR2 SQIVND (reference sequence). The V and J ends lost 5 bases and 6 bases, in that order; junction bases with no gene match: 9. The CDR3 spans 15 residues. The chain's CDR3 is CASSVGWTGRQPQHF. Here the CDR3 DNA reads TGTGCCAGTAGTGTTGGTTGGACAGGGCGTCAGCCCCAGCATTTT.

V and J are TRBV27 and TRBJ2-1; perhaps TRBD2 as D (6 bases). The length of the CDR3 is 15 residues. Germline lookup yields CDR1 MNHEY and CDR2 SMNVEV (reference sequence). Trimming pared 3 bases from V and 2 bases from J, leaving 11 bases between. CDR3 region: CASSLTRGPYNEQFF. CDR3 DNA: TGTGCCAGCAGTTTGACTAGGGGCCCCTACAATGAGCAGTTCTTC.

The rearrangement joins TRBV4-3 to TRBJ2-7; TRBD2 matches 11 bases. Germline-derived CDR1 and CDR2 are LGHNA and YSLEER. V lost 3 bases to trimming and J lost 0 bases; unmatched junction nucleotides: 13. The CDR3 loop spans 19 amino acids. The CDR3 DNA reads TGCGCCAGCAGCCAGGGTTTACTAGCGGGGGCACCGAGCTCCTACGAGCAGTACTTC. Its translation: CASSQGLLAGAPSSYEQYF.

The rearrangement links TRBV19 to TRBJ2-1, with 10 bases that match TRBD2. This CDR3 has 17 amino acids. The junction had 9 bases not matched to a gene; V was cut back by 6 bases and J by 1 base. Germline loops: CDR1 LNHDA, CDR2 SQIVND (reference sequence). Written as DNA, the CDR3 is TGTGCCAGTAGCGTTCTTGGGACTAGCGCGTCCTACAATGAGCAGTTCTTC. Translation: CASSVLGTSASYNEQFF.

This clone has a single count. V and J are TRBV27 and TRBJ2-7; D might be TRBD2 (6 bases). V shed 6 bases and J shed 2 bases, with 11 bases lying between them. The germline gives CDR1 MNHEY, CDR2 SMNVEV (reference sequence). The CDR3 has 13 amino acids. The CDR3 DNA reads as TGTGCCAGCAGAACTAGCTCCACCTACGAGCAGTACTTC. This gives the protein CASRTSSTYEQYF.

This chain uses TRBV24-1 with TRBJ2-7; D may be TRBD1 (6 bases). CDR1 KGHDR and CDR2 SFDVKD come from the germline V gene. V lost 5 bases and J 4 bases, leaving 20 bases between the germline ends. The CDR3 consists of 16 residues. CDR3 nucleotides: TGTGCCACCAGTGTCAGGGGCTTGTGGGAACCTTACGAGCAGTACTTC. Its protein is CATSVRGLWEPYEQYF.

The rearrangement joins TRBV18 to TRBJ2-3; 8 nucleotides agree with TRBD1. The CDR3 has 16 amino acids. After removal of 3 bases from V and 1 base from J, the junction contained 6 bases not matched to a gene. Germline CDR1 is KGHSH and CDR2 is LQKENI. CDR3 region: CASSPGSDRGTDTQYF. CDR3 in DNA: TGTGCCAGCTCACCGGGATCGGACAGGGGCACAGATACGCAGTATTTT.

This chain connects TRBV28 to TRBJ1-5, with D maybe TRBD1 (5 bases). The length of the CDR3 is 15 residues. Deletions cut 1 base from V and 7 bases from J, with 14 bases between. The germline V gene encodes CDR1 MDHEN and CDR2 SYDVKM. The CDR3, as DNA: TGTGCCAGCAGTTTATCTACGGGGGGAGAACAGCCCCAGCATTTT. Translated: CASSLSTGGEQPQHF. Looking up the rest from reference TRBV28 and TRBJ1-5 gives the full variable domain: DVKVTQSSRYLVKRTGEKVFLECVQDMDHENMFWYRQDPGLGLRLIYFSYDVKMKEKGDIPEGYSVSREKKERFSLILESASTNQTSMYLCASSLSTGGEQPQHFGDGTRLSIL.

The CDR3 loop reads CASSSSGTGVSGNTIYF. CDR3 bases: TGTGCCAGCAGTTCCTCCGGGACAGGCGTCTCTGGAAACACCATATATTTT. This chain joins TRBV6-2 or TRBV6-3 and TRBJ1-3; 8 nucleotides agree with TRBD1. Germline V CDR1 and CDR2: MNHEY, SVGEGT. There are 17 residues in the CDR3. With V trimmed by 4 bases and J by 0 bases, 8 bases remained unmatched.